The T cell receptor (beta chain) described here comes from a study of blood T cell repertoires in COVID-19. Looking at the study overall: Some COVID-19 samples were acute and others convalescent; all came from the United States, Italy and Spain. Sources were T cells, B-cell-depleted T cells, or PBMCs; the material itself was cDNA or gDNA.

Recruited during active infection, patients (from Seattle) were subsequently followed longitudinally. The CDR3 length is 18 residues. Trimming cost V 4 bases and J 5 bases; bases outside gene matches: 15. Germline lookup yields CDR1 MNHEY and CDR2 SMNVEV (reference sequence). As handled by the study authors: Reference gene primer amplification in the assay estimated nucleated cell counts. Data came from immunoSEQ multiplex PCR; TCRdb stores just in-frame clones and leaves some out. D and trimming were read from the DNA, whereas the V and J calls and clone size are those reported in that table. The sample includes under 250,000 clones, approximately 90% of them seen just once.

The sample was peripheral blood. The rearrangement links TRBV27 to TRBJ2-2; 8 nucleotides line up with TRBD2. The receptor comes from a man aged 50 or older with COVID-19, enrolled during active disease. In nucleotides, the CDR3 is TGTGCCAGCAGTTCCGCCCTCTCTGCGGGAGGTACGACCGGGGAGCTGTTTTTT. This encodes CASSSALSAGGTTGELFF.